One and the same sample provided the 3 T cell receptor beta chains below, sequenced in a study of Ad26.COV2.S vaccination and SARS-CoV-2 variants. Clones were read by immunoSEQ multiplex PCR, and TCRdb kept only the in-frame ones, dropping some. The table has some 400,000 clones, approximately 89% seen once; the top ten hold around 2%. The sample's treatment: 15 to 20 received Ad26.COV2.S at low or high dose, single or two shots; about 5 received placebo; per-sample allocation not given. Sample collection was performed on day 63 after the first vaccine or placebo injection. Source: peripheral blood, taken in a trial of Ad26.COV2.S vaccine versus placebo. These receptors all stem from a person aged 18-60 years who received the Ad26.COV2.S COVID-19 vaccine or a placebo.

Only one count was recorded for this clone. The chain combines TRBV7-2 with TRBJ2-2; 7 bases map to TRBD2. The CDR3 runs to 16 residues. With V trimmed by 5 bases and J by 4 bases, 10 bases remained unmatched. Germline assignment: CDR1 SGHTA and CDR2 FQGNSA. The CDR3 sequence: CASSLRRASGTGELFF. The CDR3 DNA is TGTGCCAGCAGCCTCCGGCGGGCTAGCGGCACCGGGGAGCTGTTTTTT.

V and J are TRBV15 and TRBJ2-1; possibly TRBD1 for D (6 bases). Per germline, CDR1 LNHNV and CDR2 YYDKDF (reference sequence). There are 15 residues in the CDR3. V was shortened by 1 base and J by 4 bases, with 11 bases between the two germline ends. The CDR3 nucleotides read TGTGCCACCAGCAGAGTGACAGGTTTTTACAATGAGCAGTTCTTC. It specifies CATSRVTGFYNEQFF.

This clone was seen only a few times. The rearrangement links TRBV18 to TRBJ2-1, with TRBD1 matching over 7 bases. CDR3 length: 14 amino acids. Germline V gene data show CDR1 as KGHSH and CDR2 as LQKENI. Unmatched junction bases numbered 8, after V lost 5 bases and J lost 7 bases. As DNA, the CDR3 is TGTGCCAGCTCATTCAGACAGGGCTTGAATGAGCAGTTCTTC. It specifies CASSFRQGLNEQFF.